This T cell receptor (beta chain) was captured in a study of blood T cell repertoires in COVID-19. This CDR3 comprises 13 residues. Germline-derived CDR1 and CDR2 are SGHRS and YFSETQ. V lost 3 bases and J 3 bases, leaving 9 bases between the germline ends. Sequencing used immunoSEQ multiplex PCR; TCRdb keeps in-frame clones, though not all of them. The repertoire includes about 150,000 clones, approximately 81% of them detected once, and about 10% sits in the top ten. The chain employs TRBV5-1 and TRBJ1-1; D is unresolved. This clonotype was sampled from a woman of 80 years or more with active or convalescent COVID-19. Sequenced sample: peripheral blood. In DNA form, the CDR3 reads TGCGCCAGCAGCTATTCGACTGACACTGAAGCTTTCTTT. Translated, it gives CASSYSTDTEAFF.